This TCR beta chain was identified during a study of T and B cells in COVID-19 patients. Study context: Peripheral blood came from COVID-19 patients with active infection or after recovery. Most recovered patients had mild to moderate COVID-19 treated as outpatients. General observations from the study: There were around 2,300 TCR clusters exclusive to the recovered cohort, 30 to 40 with low generation probability. Few blood samples existed from mildly ill patients during symptoms or early in severe cases.

This clonotype was picked up many times. Its matching antigen is unknown. BIOMED2 TRB-A/B primer pools were used in multiplex TRB PCR. TCRdb re-called the multiplex PCR reads through MiXCR, storing one row per CDR3 protein. The data hold nearly 15,000 distinct CDR3 sequences, with 25% to 35% observed a single time. From blood, about 240-500 ng of genomic DNA served as TRB template. Trimming left V 1 base short and J 5 bases short, with 8 bases between. There are 13 residues in the CDR3. CDR1 and CDR2 from the germline V gene are KGHSH and LQKENI. Sequenced sample: blood. This chain joins TRBV18 and TRBJ2-5; no definite D call. This receptor was obtained from a human donor who had recovered from COVID-19. The CDR3 here is CASSPRMAETQYF. In DNA, the CDR3 is TGTGCCAGCTCACCACGGATGGCCGAGACCCAGTACTTC.